This TCR beta chain was observed in a study of shared T cell receptors in the human thymus. Measured with immunoSEQ multiplex PCR; TCRdb has only the in-frame clones, and not every one. The sample carries hundreds of thousands of clones, more than 70% recorded once. Germline V gene lookup returns CDR1 SGHAT and CDR2 FQNNGV. V gave up 2 bases and J gave up 7 bases; unmatched junction bases: 14. This CDR3 comprises 16 residues. These same data were also listed under a study on human thymus T cells. That source reports: Related research examined unrelated individuals and reported that their thymic repertoires overlapped highly.

V and J are TRBV11-2 and TRBJ2-7, with 7 bases matching TRBD1. The TCR comes from a boy under two years old with a congenital heart defect. The sequenced material came from thymocytes. CDR3: CASSLWSPTGCKEQYF. CDR3 bases: TGTGCCAGCAGCTTATGGTCCCCGACAGGGTGTAAGGAGCAGTACTTC.